These 10 T cell receptor beta chains came from one sample sequenced in a study of a mutant IDH1 vaccine in newly diagnosed glioma. This table comes from immunoSEQ multiplex PCR, and its TCRdb copy is limited to in-frame clones, with some not included. The sample lists roughly 38,000 clones, around 78% seen once, with roughly 6.3% in the top ten. These TCRs' antigens remain unknown. Time point given: week 23, last vaccination. With topical imiquimod, each dose of the vaccine consisted of 300 ug of mutant IDH1 20-mer peptide. The sample consisted of PBMCs, taken from a glioma patient whose treatment included an IDH1 peptide vaccine. These receptors came from a woman between 35 and 50 years old with glioma. Some clones in this sample may be carry-over from other donors' samples.

The gene calls are TRBV18 and TRBJ1-2; D possibly corresponds to TRBD1 (5 bases). The CDR3 runs to 14 residues. CDR1 is KGHSH and CDR2 is LQKENI in the germline V gene. Trimming stripped 1 base from V and 8 bases from J, with 14 bases between. The CDR3 DNA is TGTGCCAGCTCACCACGGTCAGGGACCGGGGGCTACACCTTC. Protein: CASSPRSGTGGYTF. Based on the CDR3 plus reference TRBV18 and TRBJ1-2, the full variable domain is NAGVMQNPRHLVRRRGQEARLRCSPMKGHSHVYWYRQLPEEGLKFMVYLQKENIIDESGMPKERFSAEFPKEGPSILRIQQVVRGDSAAYFCASSPRSGTGGYTFGSGTRLTVV.

V gene TRBV7-9 combines with J gene TRBJ2-7; no reliable D call. Germline CDR1 reads SEHNR; CDR2 reads FQNEAQ (reference sequence). Trimming stripped 8 bases from V and 1 base from J, with 6 bases between. This CDR3 region has 11 residues. The CDR3 is CASGRSYEQYF. CDR3 coding DNA: TGTGCCAGCGGCAGGTCCTACGAGCAGTACTTC.

The V and J genes are TRBV15 and TRBJ2-5; TRBD2 is a possible D gene (5 bases). This CDR3 is built from 13 residues. Germline V gives CDR1 LNHNV, CDR2 YYDKDF (reference sequence). V lost 5 bases and J lost 2, with 9 bases in between. CDR3: CATSGSGQETQYF. The CDR3 DNA is TGTGCCACCAGCGGTTCGGGGCAAGAGACCCAGTACTTC.

This chain links TRBV4-3 with TRBJ1-1; maybe TRBD1 (5 bases). With 0 bases removed from V and 4 bases from J, the gap between germline ends came to 18 bases. Germline V lookup: CDR1 LGHNA, CDR2 YSLEER. The CDR3 length is 17 residues. In DNA, the CDR3 is TGCGCCAGCAGCCAAGATTTATCCGGCAGGGTCGGCACTGAAGCTTTCTTT. Its protein product is CASSQDLSGRVGTEAFF.

The chain carries TRBV5-5 and TRBJ1-5; D not resolved. This CDR3 is 13 amino acids long. Germline V gene lookup returns CDR1 SGHKS and CDR2 YYEKEE (reference sequence). Trimming shortened V by 4 bases and J by 6 bases, and 11 bases separated the two germline ends. The CDR3 region has the DNA TGTGCCAGCAGCCCCTTGGGCGGTCAGCCCCAGCATTTT. Amino acids: CASSPLGGQPQHF.

This chain joins TRBV7-2 and TRBJ2-5, with 7 bases fitting TRBD1. Trimming cost V 5 bases and J 5 bases; bases outside gene matches: 8. CDR1 SGHTA and CDR2 FQGNSA come from the germline V gene. This CDR3 has 14 amino acids. CDR3 region: CASSAYRGAETQYF. CDR3 nucleotide sequence: TGTGCCAGCAGCGCATACAGGGGTGCGGAGACCCAGTACTTC.

The gene calls are TRBV29-1 and TRBJ2-7; 8 bases align to TRBD1. CDR1 is SQVTM and CDR2 is ANQGSEA in the germline V gene. V lost 5 bases and J lost 5; bases outside the gene matches: 8. The length of the CDR3 is 13 residues. This CDR3 is CSVSSTGAHEQYF. The CDR3 DNA reads as TGCAGCGTTTCCTCGACAGGGGCGCACGAGCAGTACTTC.

This chain uses TRBV9 with TRBJ1-2; D gene unclear. The length of the CDR3 is 14 residues. Trimming took 0 bases from V and 0 from J, leaving 6 bases between them. Germline assignment: CDR1 SGDLS and CDR2 YYNGEE. CDR3 in DNA: TGTGCCAGCAGCGTAGGAGGCGCTAACTATGGCTACACCTTC. Its translation is CASSVGGANYGYTF.

The chain has TRBV6-1 and TRBJ2-2; D is unresolved. V was shortened by 2 bases and J by 5 bases, with 6 bases between the two germline ends. CDR3 length equals 13 residues. The germline gives CDR1 MNHNS, CDR2 SASEGT. CDR3 nucleotide sequence: TGTGCCAGCAGTGAAACTCGGACCGGGGAGCTGTTTTTT. It codes for CASSETRTGELFF.

The chain couples TRBV7-6 to TRBJ2-5; 7 bases match TRBD1. The germline CDR1 and CDR2 sequences are SGHVS and FNYEAQ. V was pared by 5 bases and J by 2 bases, with 5 bases of the junction left unmatched. The CDR3 runs to 14 residues. In DNA, the CDR3 is TGTGCCAGCAGCCCCCAGACAGGGCAAGAGACCCAGTACTTC. Protein product: CASSPQTGQETQYF. Together with reference TRBV7-6 and TRBJ2-5, the CDR3 gives the full variable domain: GAGVSQSPRYKVTKRGQDVALRCDPISGHVSLYWYRQALGQGPEFLTYFNYEAQQDKSGLPNDRFSAERPEGSISTLTIQRTEQRDSAMYRCASSPQTGQETQYFGPGTRLLVL.